The 24 T cell receptor beta chains given below trace back to one sample, sequenced in a study of PD-1 blockade in classical Hodgkin lymphoma. The assay was immunoSEQ multiplex PCR, and TCRdb's table has in-frame clones only and misses some. The sample shows tens of thousands of clones, roughly nine tenths of them seen only once. Every patient had relapsed following autologous stem cell transplantation, and cohorts differed in brentuximab vedotin exposure. The sample consisted of peripheral blood mononuclear cells (PBMCs), taken at baseline. These receptors came from a human donor with classical Hodgkin lymphoma.

The chain recombines TRBV5-4 with TRBJ2-5; 9 nucleotides align to TRBD2. V shed 4 bases and J 5 bases; nucleotides not matched to a gene: 18. This CDR3 comprises 18 residues. Germline loops: CDR1 SGHNT, CDR2 YYREEE (reference sequence). CDR3 DNA: TGTGCCAGCAGCCCGGGTAGGCTAGCGGGGCCGCCAGGGGAGACCCAGTACTTC. Translating it yields CASSPGRLAGPPGETQYF.

V usage is TRBV27 and J usage is TRBJ2-5; TRBD1 might be the D (7 bases). Per the germline V gene, CDR1 is MNHEY and CDR2 is SMNVEV (reference sequence). The CDR3 is 15 amino acids. Trimming took 5 bases from V and 4 from J, leaving 17 bases between them. DNA of the CDR3: TGTGCCAGCAGTACAGACAGGGTGGGAGGAGAGACCCAGTACTTC. This codes for CASSTDRVGGETQYF.

This chain connects TRBV11-1 to TRBJ2-1; 8 bases align to TRBD2. The CDR3 loop spans 14 amino acids. V lost 3 bases to trimming and J lost 6 bases; unmatched junction nucleotides: 4. Germline-derived CDR1 and CDR2 are SGHAT and FQDESV (reference sequence). CDR3 region: CASSFSSGRNEQFF. The CDR3 DNA follows: TGTGCCAGCAGCTTTTCTAGCGGGCGCAATGAGCAGTTCTTC. The full variable domain, completed using reference TRBV11-1 and TRBJ2-1, is EAEVAQSPRYKITEKSQAVAFWCDPISGHATLYWYRQILGQGPELLVQFQDESVVDDSQLPKDRFSAERLKGVDSTLKIQPAELGDSAMYLCASSFSSGRNEQFFGPGTRLTVL.

V and J are TRBV30 and TRBJ2-2, with TRBD1 matching over 10 bases. The CDR3 spans 15 residues. Germline trimming cut 3 bases from V and 6 bases from J; bases unmatched to any gene: 7. Germline assignment: CDR1 GTSNPN and CDR2 SVGIG (reference sequence). The DNA for the CDR3 is TGTGCCTGGAGCGCCGGGACAGGGGATTCCGGGGAGCTGTTTTTT. Translated, it gives CAWSAGTGDSGELFF.

The CDR3 DNA follows: TGTGCCAGCAGCGCCAGCGGGACCGGGGAGCTGTTTTTT. It translates to CASSASGTGELFF. This chain joins TRBV2 and TRBJ2-2; possibly TRBD2 for D (6 bases). CDR1 and CDR2 (germline): SNHLY, FYNNEI. This CDR3 region has 13 residues. Trimming shortened V by 6 bases and J by 5 bases, and 10 bases separated the two germline ends.

This clone showed up just once. The gene calls are TRBV6-1 and TRBJ1-5; no definite D call. With 4 bases removed from V and 2 bases from J, the gap between germline ends came to 12 bases. CDR1 is MNHNS, CDR2 SASEGT, per germline. This CDR3 is 15 amino acids long. The chain's CDR3 is CASSGGLVGNQPQHF. Written as DNA, the CDR3 is TGTGCCAGCAGTGGAGGGTTGGTTGGCAATCAGCCCCAGCATTTT.

This sequence joins TRBV15 and TRBJ1-2, with 8 bases that match TRBD1. This CDR3 spans 16 amino acids. Germline CDR1 and CDR2: LNHNV and YYDKDF (reference sequence). Trimming cost V 3 bases and J 6 bases; bases outside gene matches: 12. The CDR3 bases are TGTGCCACCAGCAGCCGACCGACAGGGGCGGCTAATGGCTACACCTTC. Translating it yields CATSSRPTGAANGYTF.

This chain joins TRBV27 and TRBJ2-7; D not resolved. CDR1 MNHEY and CDR2 SMNVEV come from the germline V gene (reference sequence). The CDR3 has 15 residues. With 0 bases removed from V and 3 bases from J, the gap between germline ends came to 12 bases. CDR3 sequence (DNA): TGTGCCAGCAGTTTATCGATTAGACATAACTACGAGCAGTACTTC. It codes for CASSLSIRHNYEQYF.

This rearrangement joins TRBV7-2 to TRBJ1-2; D uncertain. The V end lost 5 bases, the J end lost 4 bases, and 17 bases lay between the germline ends. This CDR3 is built from 15 residues. Germline lookup yields CDR1 SGHTA and CDR2 FQGNSA. The CDR3 region has the DNA TGTGCCAGCAGCCCTAGGAGAGGGCAGTCCTATGGCTACACCTTC. Amino acids: CASSPRRGQSYGYTF.

V gene TRBV9 combines with J gene TRBJ2-3; D unresolved. The ends were cut back, 3 bases at V and 2 bases at J, with 13 bases in the middle. This CDR3 has 15 amino acids. The germline gives CDR1 SGDLS, CDR2 YYNGEE. CDR3 amino acids: CASSARPRPTDTQYF. The CDR3 coding sequence is TGTGCCAGCAGCGCTCGACCCAGACCCACAGATACGCAGTATTTT.

A few counts support this clone. The chain recombines TRBV7-2 with TRBJ2-3, with 8 nucleotides matching TRBD2. After removal of 3 bases from V and 1 base from J, the junction contained 3 bases not matched to a gene. The CDR3 is 15 amino acids. The germline V gene encodes CDR1 SGHTA and CDR2 FQGNSA. In nucleotides, the CDR3 is TGTGCCAGCAGCTTTGACGGGGGGGGCACAGATACGCAGTATTTT. Translation gives CASSFDGGGTDTQYF.

V usage is TRBV7-9 and J usage is TRBJ2-3; 7 nucleotides align to TRBD2. After removal of 8 bases from V and 2 bases from J, the junction contained 19 bases not matched to a gene. The CDR3 extends over 18 amino acids. Germline V CDR1 and CDR2: SEHNR, FQNEAQ (reference sequence). Written as DNA, the CDR3 is TGTGCCAGCCCTTCCGGGGCGGGGGTCTCTATTTTCACAGATACGCAGTATTTT. Encoded protein: CASPSGAGVSIFTDTQYF.

The chain employs TRBV7-9 and TRBJ2-7, with a weak D call TRBD2 (7 bases). V was clipped by 5 bases and J by 3 bases, with 26 bases between them. CDR3 length equals 18 residues. Germline V CDR1 and CDR2: SEHNR, FQNEAQ (reference sequence). CDR3 loop: CASSPRNLGGGGGYEQYF. For the CDR3, the DNA is TGTGCCAGCAGCCCACGCAACCTGGGGGGGGGCGGAGGCTACGAGCAGTACTTC. Full variable domain (rest looked up from reference TRBV7-9 and TRBJ2-7): DTGVSQNPRHKITKRGQNVTFRCDPISEHNRLYWYRQTLGQGPEFLTYFQNEAQLEKSRLLSDRFSAERPKGSFSTLEIQRTEQGDSAMYLCASSPRNLGGGGGYEQYFGPGTRLTVT.

The sample holds one count of this clone. The chain is built from TRBV5-1 and TRBJ2-5; D gene unclear. The germline V and J ends were trimmed by 3 bases and 4 bases, with 4 bases remaining between them. This CDR3 has 11 amino acids. Per germline, CDR1 SGHRS and CDR2 YFSETQ. The DNA for the CDR3 is TGCGCCAGCAGCTACTCAGAGACCCAGTACTTC. Translated: CASSYSETQYF.

The genes are TRBV7-9 and TRBJ1-1; 7 bases line up with TRBD1. Per germline, CDR1 SEHNR and CDR2 FQNEAQ (reference sequence). This CDR3 spans 13 amino acids. V trimming: 3 bases; J trimming: 5 bases; junction bases outside the gene matches: 3. CDR3 coding DNA: TGTGCCAGCAGCTTTACAGGGGTAACTGAAGCTTTCTTT. Its translation is CASSFTGVTEAFF.

The chain combines TRBV5-6 with TRBJ2-2, with 8 bases identical to TRBD1. This CDR3 region has 17 residues. Germline V gene lookup returns CDR1 SGHDT and CDR2 YYEEEE. V shed 4 bases and J 6 bases; nucleotides not matched to a gene: 14. CDR3 nucleotides: TGTGCCAGCAGCCGGATATCGGACAGGGATCGATCCGGGGAGCTGTTTTTT. Protein product: CASSRISDRDRSGELFF.

The rearrangement uses TRBV19 and TRBJ2-1; D is perhaps TRBD2 (5 bases). Trimming stripped 5 bases from V and 7 bases from J, with 12 bases between. The V gene's germline CDR1 is LNHDA and CDR2 SQIVND (reference sequence). This CDR3 is 13 amino acids long. CDR3: CASSGSGLNEQFF. CDR3 DNA: TGTGCCAGTAGTGGGAGTGGGTTGAATGAGCAGTTCTTC. Drawing the rest from reference TRBV19 and TRBJ2-1, the complete variable domain is DGGITQSPKYLFRKEGQNVTLSCEQNLNHDAMYWYRQDPGQGLRLIYYSQIVNDFQKGDIAEGYSVSREKKESFPLTVTSAQKNPTAFYLCASSGSGLNEQFFGPGTRLTVL.

This rearrangement joins TRBV7-3 to TRBJ2-7, with D possibly matching TRBD1 (5 bases). CDR1 is SGHTA and CDR2 is FQGTGA in the germline V gene. CDR3 length: 13 residues. The V end was cut by 5 bases, the J end by 6 bases, with 14 bases between. This CDR3 reads CASSPGHSGEQYF. The CDR3 DNA follows: TGTGCCAGCAGCCCAGGACATTCGGGCGAGCAGTACTTC.

This rearrangement joins TRBV6-6 to TRBJ1-1, with D possibly matching TRBD1 (6 bases). V was cut by 6 bases and J by 3 bases, with 8 bases left in between. The CDR3 loop spans 12 amino acids. Germline lookup yields CDR1 MNHNY and CDR2 SVGAGI (reference sequence). CDR3 DNA sequence: TGTGCCAGCAGCCACAGGGACACTGAAGCTTTCTTT. Protein: CASSHRDTEAFF.

This chain links TRBV4-1 with TRBJ1-1, with D possibly matching TRBD1 (5 bases). Germline loops: CDR1 MGHRA, CDR2 YSYEKL. Trimming stripped 3 bases from V and 1 base from J, with 9 bases between. This CDR3 has 14 amino acids. The CDR3 DNA reads as TGCGCCAGCAGCCACACGGGGCAGAACACTGAAGCTTTCTTT. It codes for CASSHTGQNTEAFF.

V gene TRBV2 combines with J gene TRBJ2-7; 8 bases agree with TRBD1. With 6 bases clipped from V and 2 bases from J, the junction kept 6 bases outside the gene matches. Looked up from germline, CDR1 is SNHLY and CDR2 is FYNNEI. The length of the CDR3 is 14 residues. CDR3 sequence: CASRLQGVTYEQYF. The CDR3 coding sequence is TGTGCCAGCAGATTACAGGGGGTTACCTACGAGCAGTACTTC.

V gene TRBV5-1 combines with J gene TRBJ2-7; the D gene is possibly TRBD2 (6 bases). Trimming cost V 0 bases and J 3 bases, with 25 bases left between them. The CDR3 has 19 amino acids. The germline V gene has CDR1 SGHRS and CDR2 YFSETQ. DNA for the CDR3: TGCGCCAGCAGCTTGGTTTCGACGCAATTAGGAGGGACTCACTACGAGCAGTACTTC. This encodes CASSLVSTQLGGTHYEQYF.

The rearrangement links TRBV12-5 to TRBJ1-4; D gene unclear. Trimming cost V 1 base and J 8 bases, with 11 bases left between them. Germline CDR1 LGHNT, CDR2 FRNRAP. This CDR3 spans 14 amino acids. The CDR3 DNA reads TGTGCTAGTGGTTTGGACGGGGTTAACGAAAAACTGTTTTTT. Protein sequence: CASGLDGVNEKLFF.

The chain couples TRBV2 to TRBJ2-1; 13 bases line up with TRBD2. The CDR3 sequence is 16 residues long. Germline V lookup: CDR1 SNHLY, CDR2 FYNNEI. Trimming took 4 bases from V and 5 from J; bases not matched to a gene: 5. The CDR3 here is CASSAPGLAGHNEQFF. CDR3 sequence (DNA): TGTGCCAGCAGTGCCCCGGGACTAGCGGGACACAATGAGCAGTTCTTC.